One sample yielded the 18 T cell receptor beta chains listed below, sequenced in a study of shared clonotypes between healthy human individuals. TCRdb keeps only in-frame clones here, not all; method: immunoSEQ multiplex PCR. The table shows 550,000 to 800,000 clones, with about 90% occurring only once. Source material: memory CD8+ T cells from PBMCs. Subset reported: CD45RO+ cells pooled with CCR7-negative TemRA cells. These receptors originate from a young man in good health. Some clones in this sample may be carry-over from other donors' samples.

This chain connects TRBV18 to TRBJ2-5; a weak D match, TRBD1 (5 bases). The assigned J gene may be wrong: the sequence end matches TRBJ2-7 better. In germline, CDR1 is KGHSH, CDR2 LQKENI. The CDR3 runs to 16 residues. Here the CDR3 DNA reads TGTGCCAGCTCACCACCCTTCAGGGTCACCGTATACGAGCAGTACTTC. Translation gives CASSPPFRVTVYEQYF.

The chain combines TRBV7-9 with TRBJ2-7; TRBD1 is a possible D gene (5 bases). V dropped 5 bases and J dropped 4 bases, with 18 bases sitting between them. The CDR3 has 15 residues. Per the germline V gene, CDR1 is SEHNR and CDR2 is FQNEAQ (reference sequence). The CDR3 bases are TGTGCCAGCAGCCAAGTAGGGGCGCTCCCTTACGAGCAGTACTTC. This gives the protein CASSQVGALPYEQYF.

The rearrangement links TRBV28 to TRBJ2-7; TRBD2 aligns across 11 bases. The CDR3 spans 17 residues. V lost 6 bases and J lost 1; bases outside the gene matches: 11. Germline lookup yields CDR1 MDHEN and CDR2 SYDVKM. CDR3 in DNA: TGTGCCAGCAGCCCTACCCCGACTAGCGGGATGTCCTACGAGCAGTACTTC. Amino acid sequence: CASSPTPTSGMSYEQYF.

The V call is TRBV6-4, the J call TRBJ2-2; 9 nucleotides agree with TRBD1. In germline, CDR1 is MRHNA, CDR2 SNTAGT. The junction had 2 bases not matched to a gene; V was cut back by 1 base and J by 2 bases. This CDR3 is 16 amino acids long. Here the CDR3 reads CASSDWGQGNTGELFF. The CDR3 DNA reads TGTGCCAGCAGTGACTGGGGACAGGGAAACACCGGGGAGCTGTTTTTT.

The sample holds one count of this clone. The rearrangement uses TRBV19 and TRBJ1-2; TRBD1 is a possible D gene (6 bases). In germline, CDR1 is LNHDA, CDR2 SQIVND (reference sequence). The V end was cut by 5 bases, the J end by 10 bases, with 17 bases between. This CDR3 is built from 13 residues. The CDR3 sequence: CASSPPGGRDYTF. CDR3 DNA sequence: TGTGCCAGTAGTCCCCCGGGGGGCAGAGACTACACCTTC.

The J gene is TRBJ2-3, the V gene TRBV28; the D is unclear. CDR3 length: 13 residues. V was shortened by 2 bases and J by 5 bases, with 8 bases between the two germline ends. From germline, CDR1 is MDHEN and CDR2 SYDVKM. CDR3 sequence reads: CASSLRVIDTQYF. The CDR3 nucleotides read TGTGCCAGCAGTTTAAGGGTGATAGATACGCAGTATTTT.

The chain employs TRBV7-3 and TRBJ2-2; maybe TRBD1 (5 bases). V shed 5 bases and J shed 7 bases, with 8 bases lying between them. The CDR3 is made up of 12 amino acids. Germline V gene lookup returns CDR1 SGHTA and CDR2 FQGTGA. As DNA, the CDR3 is TGTGCCAGCAGCCAGGGTGGCGGGGAGCTGTTTTTT. Its translation is CASSQGGGELFF.

V gene TRBV11-2 combines with J gene TRBJ2-7, with 11 bases aligning to TRBD2. The CDR3 has 16 amino acids. With V trimmed by 4 bases and J by 6 bases, 11 bases remained unmatched. Looked up from germline, CDR1 is SGHAT and CDR2 is FQNNGV. For the CDR3, the DNA is TGTGCCAGCAGCTACCTGCCGACTAGCGGGAAGGTCGAGCAGTACTTC. Its protein product is CASSYLPTSGKVEQYF.

The chain links TRBV27 to TRBJ2-1; 9 bases fit TRBD2. Germline V gene data show CDR1 as MNHEY and CDR2 as SMNVEV (reference sequence). This CDR3 is built from 16 residues. J lost 4 bases, V lost 2 bases, and 6 bases had no gene match. CDR3 residues: CASSLDRLAGYNEQFF. The CDR3 DNA follows: TGTGCCAGCAGTTTAGACCGCCTAGCGGGGTACAATGAGCAGTTCTTC.

J is TRBJ2-1 and V is TRBV30, with a possible D match to TRBD2 (5 bases). Looked up from germline, CDR1 is GTSNPN and CDR2 is SVGIG (reference sequence). This CDR3 has 14 amino acids. The CDR3 DNA reads as TGTGTAGGGAGTCGTGGCGGAGGTCCCAATGAGCAGTTCTTC. Protein: CVGSRGGGPNEQFF.

This sequence joins TRBV5-4 and TRBJ1-4; TRBD1 matches at 10 bases. J gave up 7 bases and V 3 bases, and 6 bases lay outside the gene matches. Germline values: CDR1 SGHNT, CDR2 YYREEE (reference sequence). This CDR3 is built from 15 residues. The CDR3 reads CASSSNDRGPEKLFF. The CDR3 nucleotides are TGTGCCAGCAGCTCAAACGACAGGGGGCCTGAAAAACTGTTTTTT.

The DNA of the CDR3 is TGTGCCAGCAGCTTAATGGTGGACAGTTCCTACGAGCAGTACTTC. Protein product: CASSLMVDSSYEQYF. The V and J genes are TRBV7-2 and TRBJ2-7; D is possibly TRBD1 (6 bases). Trimming cost V 2 bases and J 1 base, with 12 bases left between them. The CDR3 has 15 residues. Germline assignment: CDR1 SGHTA and CDR2 FQGNSA.

This clone is a singleton in its sample. The rearrangement joins TRBV5-1 to TRBJ2-1; perhaps D is TRBD1 or TRBD2 (6 bases each). The V end was cut by 7 bases, the J end by 7 bases, with 21 bases between. This CDR3 is 15 amino acids long. Germline CDR1 and CDR2: SGHRS and YFSETQ. The CDR3 sequence is CASGMHGGGRNEQFF. CDR3 DNA: TGCGCCAGCGGGATGCATGGAGGGGGAAGGAATGAGCAGTTCTTC.

The chain has TRBV4-2 and TRBJ1-3; D is uncertain. V lost 0 bases and J lost 5, with 17 bases in between. The CDR3 consists of 17 residues. The germline V gene encodes CDR1 LGHNA and CDR2 YNFKEQ. The CDR3 here is CASSQDFGEGGRNTIYF. The CDR3 DNA is TGTGCCAGCAGCCAAGATTTCGGGGAAGGTGGTAGAAACACCATATATTTT.

This chain links TRBV13 with TRBJ1-5; 11 bases match TRBD1. This CDR3 is 16 amino acids long. From germline, CDR1 is PRHDT and CDR2 FYEKMQ (reference sequence). J gave up 6 bases and V 4 bases, and 8 bases lay outside the gene matches. CDR3 amino acids: CASSSEGQGGAQPQHF. The CDR3 DNA reads TGTGCCAGCAGCTCGGAGGGACAGGGGGGGGCTCAGCCCCAGCATTTT.

V is TRBV4-3 and J is TRBJ2-1; D call uncertain. V was shortened by 0 bases and J by 9 bases, with 15 bases between the two germline ends. This CDR3 has 15 residues. Per the germline V gene, CDR1 is LGHNA and CDR2 is YSLEER. Here the CDR3 reads CASSQDAGSVGEQFF. The CDR3 bases are TGCGCCAGCAGCCAAGACGCTGGCTCGGTGGGTGAGCAGTTCTTC.

This chain links TRBV19 with TRBJ2-7, with unresolved D. V was pared by 5 bases and J by 1 base, with 9 bases between. The CDR3 is 13 amino acids. Germline loops: CDR1 LNHDA, CDR2 SQIVND (reference sequence). The CDR3 DNA is TGTGCCAGTAGTCTTACACCTTCCTACGAGCAGTACTTC. Residues: CASSLTPSYEQYF.

The chain uses TRBV4-1 and TRBJ1-2; unclear D gene. CDR1 is MGHRA and CDR2 is YSYEKL in the germline V gene. The CDR3 covers 17 residues. V was shortened by 0 bases and J by 1 base, with 15 bases between the two germline ends. The CDR3 spells CASSQDLVTAVNYGYTF. The CDR3 bases are TGCGCCAGCAGCCAAGATTTAGTCACCGCGGTTAACTATGGCTACACCTTC.